These 26 T cell receptor beta chains came from one sample sequenced in a study of immune evolution from preneoplasia to lung adenocarcinoma. TCRdb's copy holds only in-frame clones and misses some; the assay was immunoSEQ multiplex PCR. The repertoire includes 2,500 to 3,500 clones, approximately 90% of them detected once, and approximately 8% sits in the top ten. Sequenced: FFPE adjacent normal lung tissue. All receptors come from a person aged 60 to 85 with lung adenocarcinoma.

The CDR3: CASSYSASGGTDTQYF. The DNA for the CDR3 is TGTGCCAGCAGTTACTCGGCTAGCGGGGGCACAGATACGCAGTATTTT. V and J are TRBV6-5 and TRBJ2-3; the match to TRBD2 covers 9 bases. The germline CDR1 and CDR2 sequences are MNHEY and SVGAGI. V was clipped by 0 bases and J by 1 base; unmatched bases: 2. This CDR3 is 16 amino acids long.

The chain is built from TRBV11-2 and TRBJ2-7; a possible D gene is TRBD1 (6 bases). V was trimmed by 4 bases and J by 7 bases, leaving 11 bases between them. Looked up from germline, CDR1 is SGHAT and CDR2 is FQNNGV. The length of the CDR3 is 12 residues. In DNA, the CDR3 is TGTGCCAGCAGCTCGCAACAGGGAGAGCAGTACTTC. It specifies CASSSQQGEQYF.

J is TRBJ2-1 and V is TRBV11-3; 9 bases are a match to TRBD1. Trimming at V came to 0 bases and at J to 6 bases, leaving 6 bases not matched to a gene. Germline CDR1 and CDR2: SGHNT and YENEEA. The CDR3 runs to 16 residues. The CDR3, as DNA: TGTGCCAGCAGCTTAGACGGGACAGGGAATTTCAATGAGCAGTTCTTC. It specifies CASSLDGTGNFNEQFF. Combining the CDR3 with reference TRBV11-3 and TRBJ2-1 gives the whole variable domain EAGVVQSPRYKIIEKKQPVAFWCNPISGHNTLYWYLQNLGQGPELLIRYENEEAVDDSQLPKDRFSAERLKGVDSTLKIQPAELGDSAVYLCASSLDGTGNFNEQFFGPGTRLTVL.

In its sample, this clone was seen a few times. The CDR3 DNA reads as TGTGCCAGCAGCTCCGACAGGGATCTCTGGATGATACGCGAGCAGTACTTC. Translating gives CASSSDRDLWMIREQYF. The J gene is TRBJ2-7, the V gene TRBV11-1, with 7 bases fitting TRBD1. The germline V gene encodes CDR1 SGHAT and CDR2 FQDESV (reference sequence). This CDR3 is 17 amino acids long. Losses at the gene ends were 4 bases for V and 6 bases for J; bases not matched to a gene: 18.

This clone was observed a handful of times. The rearrangement links TRBV19 to TRBJ2-7; no firm D call. V shed 3 bases and J shed 2 bases, with 11 bases lying between them. This CDR3 comprises 14 residues. Germline CDR1 and CDR2: LNHDA and SQIVND (reference sequence). The chain's CDR3 is CASSIRSKAYEQYF. The DNA for the CDR3 is TGTGCCAGTAGTATCAGGAGCAAAGCCTACGAGCAGTACTTC.

The chain uses TRBV6-5 and TRBJ2-2, with TRBD1 matching over 7 bases. The junction had 2 bases not matched to a gene; V was cut back by 0 bases and J by 7 bases. CDR1 MNHEY and CDR2 SVGAGI come from the germline V gene. The CDR3 covers 14 residues. The CDR3 is CASSYSTGIGELFF. For the CDR3, the DNA is TGTGCCAGCAGTTACTCGACAGGGATCGGGGAGCTGTTTTTT.

In its sample, this clone was seen a few times. J is TRBJ2-3 and V is TRBV13, with D maybe TRBD1 (6 bases). V dropped 6 bases and J dropped 1 base, with 11 bases sitting between them. Germline V gives CDR1 PRHDT, CDR2 FYEKMQ (reference sequence). CDR3 length equals 14 residues. The CDR3 DNA follows: TGTGCCAGCAGTCTAAGGACAGGCACAGATACGCAGTATTTT. It encodes CASSLRTGTDTQYF.

The rearrangement links TRBV6-5 to TRBJ1-1, with 9 bases fitting TRBD1. The CDR3 is 14 residues long. V lost 6 bases, J lost 7 bases, and 9 bases stayed unmatched. Germline CDR1 and CDR2: MNHEY and SVGAGI. This chain's CDR3 is CASSHWTGVDEAFF. The CDR3 DNA sequence: TGTGCCAGCAGCCACTGGACAGGGGTGGATGAAGCTTTCTTT.

The chain carries TRBV11-2 and TRBJ2-1; maybe TRBD1 (6 bases). This CDR3 region has 15 residues. CDR1 SGHAT and CDR2 FQNNGV come from the germline V gene. V shed 5 bases and J shed 0 bases, with 11 bases lying between them. CDR3 bases: TGTGCCAGCAGCCCGGGACACAGCTCCTACAATGAGCAGTTCTTC. Amino acids: CASSPGHSSYNEQFF.

This chain joins TRBV4-1 and TRBJ2-3; D is perhaps TRBD2 (6 bases). This CDR3 region has 14 residues. Germline V gene data show CDR1 as MGHRA and CDR2 as YSYEKL. V was cut by 1 base and J by 6 bases, with 11 bases left in between. The CDR3 spells CASSQGEVGDTQYF. The DNA of the CDR3 is TGCGCCAGCAGCCAAGGGGAGGTGGGGGATACGCAGTATTTT.

For the CDR3, the DNA is TGTGCCAGCAGCTTAGGTCCTCTACTAGCGGGGGGCGAGACCCAGTACTTC. It specifies CASSLGPLLAGGETQYF. The V gene is TRBV7-9, the J gene TRBJ2-5; 12 bases match TRBD2. This CDR3 has 17 residues. Losses at the gene ends were 1 base for V and 5 bases for J; bases not matched to a gene: 8. Germline-derived CDR1 and CDR2 are SEHNR and FQNEAQ (reference sequence).

The chain employs TRBV10-2 and TRBJ2-5; D gene ambiguous. V was cut by 6 bases and J by 2 bases, with 7 bases left in between. Looked up from germline, CDR1 is WSHSY and CDR2 is SAAADI. The CDR3 length is 12 residues. CDR3 sequence (DNA): TGCGCCAGCAGCCACCTTCAAGAGACCCAGTACTTC. Protein: CASSHLQETQYF.

This clone was recorded only once. The rearrangement links TRBV4-1 to TRBJ2-3, with a tentative D call TRBD1 (5 bases). Germline CDR1 reads MGHRA; CDR2 reads YSYEKL. CDR3 length equals 15 residues. The ends were cut back, 0 bases at V and 5 bases at J, with 12 bases in the middle. CDR3: CASSQEGAGGDTQYF. CDR3 in DNA: TGCGCCAGCAGCCAAGAAGGGGCAGGTGGAGATACGCAGTATTTT.

The chain has TRBV6-5 and TRBJ1-2, with 7 positions matching TRBD1. CDR3 length: 15 amino acids. J was trimmed by 0 bases and V by 2 bases; bases with no gene match: 3. Germline loops: CDR1 MNHEY, CDR2 SVGAGI. CDR3 DNA: TGTGCCAGCAGTTACACGACAGGGACTAACTATGGCTACACCTTC. Its protein is CASSYTTGTNYGYTF.

The chain carries TRBV19 and TRBJ1-2; no reliable D call. The germline V gene encodes CDR1 LNHDA and CDR2 SQIVND (reference sequence). This CDR3 comprises 17 residues. The V gene lost 3 bases and the J gene lost 1 base, with 18 bases spanning the gap. The CDR3, as DNA: TGTGCCAGTAGTATCGCCCGCCGCCCGGGGATTAACTATGGCTACACCTTC. Translating it yields CASSIARRPGINYGYTF.

The V gene is TRBV30, the J gene TRBJ2-7; no reliable D call. CDR1 is GTSNPN, CDR2 SVGIG, per germline (reference sequence). The length of the CDR3 is 11 residues. Trimming cost V 2 bases and J 4 bases, with 6 bases left between them. In DNA, the CDR3 is TGTGCCTGGAGTTTATCTTACGAGCAGTACTTC. This codes for CAWSLSYEQYF.

The CDR3 sequence: CASSSPDRGRRGYTF. The CDR3 region has the DNA TGTGCCAGCAGCTCGCCGGACAGGGGGCGCAGAGGCTACACCTTC. V is TRBV27 and J is TRBJ1-2; 11 positions match TRBD1. Germline lookup yields CDR1 MNHEY and CDR2 SMNVEV (reference sequence). This CDR3 is 15 amino acids long. Trimming at V came to 6 bases and at J to 8 bases, leaving 11 bases not matched to a gene.

CDR3: CASSQGLTSGETQYF. In DNA, the CDR3 is TGTGCCAGCAGCCAAGGCCTCACTAGCGGCGAGACCCAGTACTTC. The gene calls are TRBV14 and TRBJ2-5, with 8 nucleotides matching TRBD2. CDR3 length: 15 amino acids. Germline CDR1 reads SGHDN; CDR2 reads FVKESK. Unmatched junction bases numbered 6, after V lost 1 base and J lost 5 bases. Filled out from reference TRBV14 and TRBJ2-5, the complete variable domain reads EAGVTQFPSHSVIEKGQTVTLRCDPISGHDNLYWYRRVMGKEIKFLLHFVKESKQDESGMPNNRFLAERTGGTYSTLKVQPAELEDSGVYFCASSQGLTSGETQYFGPGTRLLVL.

The chain employs TRBV5-4 and TRBJ1-2; D ambiguous. Trimming removed 5 bases from V and 0 bases from J, with 11 bases in between. The CDR3 sequence is 14 residues long. The germline V gene has CDR1 SGHNT and CDR2 YYREEE (reference sequence). The CDR3 nucleotides read TGTGCCAGCAGTAATGACATAGCTAACTATGGCTACACCTTC. It yields the protein CASSNDIANYGYTF.

The chain employs TRBV6-4 and TRBJ2-2; 12 positions match TRBD2. V was pared by 0 bases and J by 6 bases, with 2 bases of the junction left unmatched. The germline gives CDR1 MRHNA, CDR2 SNTAGT. The length of the CDR3 is 16 residues. The CDR3 sequence: CASSDSTSGGPGELFF. The CDR3 region has the DNA TGTGCCAGCAGTGACTCGACTAGCGGGGGACCCGGGGAGCTGTTTTTT.

The rearrangement links TRBV7-9 to TRBJ1-1; D gene uncertain. The CDR3 runs to 12 residues. V dropped 2 bases and J dropped 5 bases, with 6 bases sitting between them. Germline CDR1 SEHNR, CDR2 FQNEAQ (reference sequence). DNA for the CDR3: TGTGCCAGCAGCTTAATGGAGACTGAAGCTTTCTTT. Protein product: CASSLMETEAFF.

This chain links TRBV10-2 with TRBJ2-5; D unresolved. Germline V lookup: CDR1 WSHSY, CDR2 SAAADI. The CDR3 has 12 residues. The V end lost 0 bases, the J end lost 5 bases, and 4 bases lay between the germline ends. CDR3 in DNA: TGCGCCAGCAGTGAGTCGGGGGAGACCCAGTACTTC. This codes for CASSESGETQYF.

The V call is TRBV7-9, the J call TRBJ2-7; TRBD2 agrees at 7 bases. This CDR3 spans 16 amino acids. Trimming took 5 bases from V and 5 from J; bases not matched to a gene: 15. Per germline, CDR1 SEHNR and CDR2 FQNEAQ (reference sequence). This CDR3 is CASSPRSSGPSDEQYF. In DNA form, the CDR3 reads TGTGCCAGCAGCCCCCGTAGTAGCGGGCCGTCCGACGAGCAGTACTTC. Based on the CDR3 plus reference TRBV7-9 and TRBJ2-7, the full variable domain is DTGVSQNPRHKITKRGQNVTFRCDPISEHNRLYWYRQTLGQGPEFLTYFQNEAQLEKSRLLSDRFSAERPKGSFSTLEIQRTEQGDSAMYLCASSPRSSGPSDEQYFGPGTRLTVT.

The chain links TRBV2 to TRBJ1-4; D is uncertain. CDR3 length: 14 amino acids. Germline V gene data show CDR1 as SNHLY and CDR2 as FYNNEI. V lost 6 bases, J lost 7 bases, and 15 bases lay in between. The CDR3 bases are TGTGCCAGCAGGGGAACAGACCGAAGTGAAAAACTGTTTTTT. Protein sequence: CASRGTDRSEKLFF. The entire variable domain, with the rest obtained from reference TRBV2 and TRBJ1-4, is as follows: EPEVTQTPSHQVTQMGQEVILRCVPISNHLYFYWYRQILGQKVEFLVSFYNNEISEKSEIFDDQFSVERPDGSNFTLKIRSTKLEDSAMYFCASRGTDRSEKLFFGSGTQLSVL.

In this sample, this clone turned up once. The gene calls are TRBV15 and TRBJ2-2; D gene unclear. The CDR3 extends over 16 amino acids. Germline-derived CDR1 and CDR2 are LNHNV and YYDKDF (reference sequence). V lost 0 bases, J lost 0 bases, and 8 bases lay in between. In DNA, the CDR3 is TGTGCCACCAGCAGAGATCTCGTAACGAACACCGGGGAGCTGTTTTTT. Protein product: CATSRDLVTNTGELFF.

V is TRBV10-1 and J is TRBJ2-7, with 14 bases lining up with TRBD2. CDR3 length equals 15 residues. Germline V lookup: CDR1 WNHNN, CDR2 SYGVQD (reference sequence). V shed 6 bases and J 3 bases; nucleotides not matched to a gene: 4. The CDR3 coding sequence is TGCGCCAGCAGCGGAGGGACTAGCGGGGGCTACGAGCAGTACTTC. Its translation is CASSGGTSGGYEQYF.